These 5 T cell receptor beta chains share one sample of origin, sequenced in a study of cytomegalovirus exposure and HLA in healthy donors. The PCR was carried out with 60 Vbeta primers and 13 Jbeta primers. Assay: immunoSEQ multiplex PCR; the TCRdb copy retains only in-frame clones and omits some. Of 150,000 to 200,000 clones detected, 65% to 70% appear once; the ten largest clones hold 8.5% to 12%. The specimen sequenced was PBMCs. These receptors all stem from a man aged 25 to 45 in good health and CMV-seropositive.

The J gene is TRBJ2-7, the V gene TRBV28; D gene unclear. The length of the CDR3 is 11 residues. Trimming removed 7 bases at V and 7 bases at J, with 11 bases between. Germline loops: CDR1 MDHEN, CDR2 SYDVKM. CDR3 DNA: TGTGCCAGCAAAATTCCCGGTGAGCAGTACTTC. It is translated as CASKIPGEQYF.

This clone turned up a few times. This chain uses TRBV10-3 with TRBJ1-2, with D possibly TRBD1 on 6 matching bases. The CDR3 sequence is 13 residues long. CDR1 and CDR2 (germline): ENHRY, SYGVKD. V was clipped by 4 bases and J by 4 bases, with 10 bases between them. In DNA, the CDR3 is TGTGCCATCAGTGGAGGGGGTACCTATGGCTACACCTTC. Its translation is CAISGGGTYGYTF.

This chain uses TRBV30 with TRBJ1-2; 9 nucleotides align to TRBD1. Germline CDR1 GTSNPN, CDR2 SVGIG (reference sequence). Losses at the gene ends were 4 bases for V and 2 bases for J; bases not matched to a gene: 14. This CDR3 is 17 amino acids long. CDR3 coding DNA: TGTGCCTGGACCGTTAATGTCGGGGACAGGGTCAACTATGGCTACACCTTC. It specifies CAWTVNVGDRVNYGYTF.

This clone was recorded once. This chain links TRBV27 with TRBJ2-7, with 7 nucleotides matching TRBD1. The junction had 8 bases not matched to a gene; V was cut back by 3 bases and J by 3 bases. The V gene's germline CDR1 is MNHEY and CDR2 SMNVEV (reference sequence). The CDR3 consists of 15 residues. CDR3: CASSFTGAMIYEQYF. The CDR3 region has the DNA TGTGCCAGCAGTTTTACAGGGGCCATGATCTACGAGCAGTACTTC.

The chain recombines TRBV6-5 with TRBJ1-3; maybe TRBD1 (5 bases). V was clipped by 6 bases and J by 0 bases, with 12 bases between them. CDR1 and CDR2 from the germline V gene are MNHEY and SVGAGI. The length of the CDR3 is 15 residues. DNA for the CDR3: TGTGCCAGCAGCCCCGGTGACAGCTCTGGAAACACCATATATTTT. Translated: CASSPGDSSGNTIYF.